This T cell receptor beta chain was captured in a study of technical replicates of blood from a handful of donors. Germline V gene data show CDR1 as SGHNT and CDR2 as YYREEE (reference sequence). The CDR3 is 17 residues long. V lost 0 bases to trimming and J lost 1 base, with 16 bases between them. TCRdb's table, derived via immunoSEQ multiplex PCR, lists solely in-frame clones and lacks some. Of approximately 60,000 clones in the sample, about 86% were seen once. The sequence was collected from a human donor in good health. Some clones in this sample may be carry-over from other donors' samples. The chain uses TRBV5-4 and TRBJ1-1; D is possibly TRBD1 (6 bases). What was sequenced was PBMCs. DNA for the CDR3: TGTGCCAGCAGCTTGGGGTATCGGGGGGCTCAGAACACTGAAGCTTTCTTT. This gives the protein CASSLGYRGAQNTEAFF. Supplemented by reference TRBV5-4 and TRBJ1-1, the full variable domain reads ETGVTQSPTHLIKTRGQQVTLRCSSQSGHNTVSWYQQALGQGPQFIFQYYREEENGRGNFPPRFSGLQFPNYSSELNVNALELDDSALYLCASSLGYRGAQNTEAFFGQGTRLTVV.